The present T cell receptor beta chain was sequenced within a study of T cell clonality in common variable immunodeficiency. Whole-study results and caveats: TCRbeta clonality was increased in CVID versus healthy controls. Fewer deletions and N-nucleotide insertions were reportedly seen in common variable immunodeficiency TCR beta sequences.

This clone was seen repeatedly, ten times or more. Its cognate antigen is unknown. The CDR3 is cut off 3 residues early in the read; its end comes from the germline J gene. Most patients and controls had Caucasian heritage. Blood samples were heparinized, roughly 5 to 8.5 ml per donor. V was trimmed by 3 bases and J by 5 bases, leaving 19 bases between them. This CDR3 is built from 16 residues. Germline assignment: CDR1 LNHNV and CDR2 YYDKDF (reference sequence). TCRdb's table, derived via immunoSEQ multiplex PCR, lists solely in-frame clones and lacks some. The sample yields 55,000 or so clones, without any singletons.

V is TRBV15 and J is TRBJ2-5, with D perhaps matching TRBD2 (7 bases). The TCR sequence derives from a person aged 18-69 years in good health. The sequenced material came from peripheral blood mononuclear cells. This chain's CDR3 is CATSRNAAGAPETQYF. The DNA read from the CDR3 is TGTGCCACCAGCAGGAATGCCGCGGGGGCCCCCGAGACC.